This is a list of T cell receptor beta chains from one sample in a study of T cells in Graves' hyperthyroidism and ophthalmopathy. In TCRdb, the multiplex PCR reads were re-called with MiXCR into one record per CDR3 protein. Of roughly 550,000 distinct CDR3 sequences listed, 16% are singletons. The material sequenced was blood. Every receptor here comes from a woman aged 25 to 39 with Graves' ophthalmopathy. Both conserved end residues are part of each CDR3. The D gene is left open where the match is weak. The size field is filled for only some rows; it gives once, few, many or a size class.

D: -
size: few
V: TRBV2
J: TRBJ1-1
DNA: TGTGCCAGCACCTCTGGGGGGCCAGCTTTCTTT
CDR3: CASTSGGPAFF

D: -
size: -
V: TRBV14
J: TRBJ2-5
DNA: TGTGCCAGCAGCCAAGAACAGACTCAAGTGTACCAAGAGACCCAGTACTTC
CDR3: CASSQEQTQVYQETQYF

D: -
size: many
V: TRBV7-2
J: TRBJ2-7
DNA: TGTGCCAGCAGCATACTTCGGACAGCCCTAGCCTACGAGCAGTACTTC
CDR3: CASSILRTALAYEQYF

D: -
size: many
V: TRBV4-3
J: TRBJ2-7
DNA: TGCGCCAGCAGCCAAGAGAACGGGAGAGGCTACGAGCAGTACTTC
CDR3: CASSQENGRGYEQYF

D: TRBD1
size: many
V: TRBV28
J: TRBJ2-7
DNA: TGTGCCAGCAGTTTACAGGGGGTAACCTACGAGCAGTACTTC
CDR3: CASSLQGVTYEQYF

D: TRBD2
size: -
V: TRBV4-3
J: TRBJ2-1
DNA: TGCGCCAGCAGCACACAGCGGGATTACAATGAGCAGTTCTTC
CDR3: CASSTQRDYNEQFF

D: -
size: -
V: TRBV14
J: TRBJ1-2
DNA: TGTGCCAGCAGCCAAGATGGAGGCAGCGGCTATGGCTACACCTTC
CDR3: CASSQDGGSGYGYTF

D: -
size: many
V: TRBV12-3/TRBV12-4
J: TRBJ2-7
DNA: TGTGCCAGCAGTTTTCAATGGGATAGCTCCTACGAGCAGTACTTC
CDR3: CASSFQWDSSYEQYF

D: TRBD1
size: -
V: TRBV4-3
J: TRBJ2-6
DNA: TGCGCCAGCAGCCAGAAGGGGGCCGGGGCCAACGTCCTGACTTTC
CDR3: CASSQKGAGANVLTF

D: -
size: -
V: TRBV3-1
J: TRBJ2-7
DNA: TGTGCCAGCAGCCCCGGGACCCGGACCTACGAGCAGTACTTC
CDR3: CASSPGTRTYEQYF

D: TRBD1
size: -
V: TRBV6-1
J: TRBJ2-7
DNA: TGTGCCAGCAGGATGCCCCTTCTGCGGGACAGGGCCTACGAGCAGTACTTC
CDR3: CASRMPLLRDRAYEQYF

D: -
size: -
V: TRBV6-2/TRBV6-3
J: TRBJ1-2
DNA: TGTGCCAGCAGTTACCTGGGGGCGAGCTATGGCTACACCTTC
CDR3: CASSYLGASYGYTF

D: -
size: many
V: TRBV7-2
J: TRBJ2-7
DNA: TGTGCCAGCAGCTTAGGACAGGTGATATACGAGCAGTACTTC
CDR3: CASSLGQVIYEQYF

D: TRBD2
size: many
V: TRBV18
J: TRBJ2-1
DNA: TGTGCCAGCTCATCAACGACTAGCGGGGACTACAATGAGCAGTTCTTC
CDR3: CASSSTTSGDYNEQFF

D: TRBD1
size: many
V: TRBV6-2/TRBV6-3
J: TRBJ2-7
DNA: TGTGCCAGCAGTCGGGACAGTTTGATCTACGAGCAGTACTTC
CDR3: CASSRDSLIYEQYF

D: -
size: few
V: TRBV11-2
J: TRBJ2-1
DNA: TGTGCCAGCAGCGCACTGGGCTCCTACAATGAGCAGTTCTTC
CDR3: CASSALGSYNEQFF

D: TRBD1
size: -
V: TRBV7-9
J: TRBJ2-7
DNA: TGTGCCAGCATCCACGCAGGGGGTTGGGGGTACGAGCAGTACTTC
CDR3: CASIHAGGWGYEQYF

D: TRBD1
size: few
V: TRBV9
J: TRBJ2-5
DNA: TGTGCCAGCAGCGCCCACGCAGGGGGCGATCAAGAGACCCAGTACTTC
CDR3: CASSAHAGGDQETQYF

D: TRBD1
size: few
V: TRBV7-2
J: TRBJ2-5
DNA: TGTGCCAGCAGCTTACCGGGACAGGGCAAGTACTTC
CDR3: CASSLPGQGKYF

D: -
size: -
V: TRBV12-5
J: TRBJ1-1
DNA: TGTGCTAGTGGTCCCTCGGGACGAGGGACTGAAGCTTTCTTT
CDR3: CASGPSGRGTEAFF

D: -
size: few
V: TRBV27
J: TRBJ2-3
DNA: TGTGCCAGCAGTCGCCTCGGCTCAGATACGCAGTATTTT
CDR3: CASSRLGSDTQYF

D: -
size: -
V: TRBV7-9
J: TRBJ1-4
DNA: TGTGCCAGCAGCCTTGAAAGAAAACTGTCTTTT
CDR3: CASSLERKLSF

D: -
size: few
V: TRBV28
J: TRBJ2-6
DNA: TGTGCCAGCAGTTTTCGCGGAGCTGGGGCCGACGTCCTGACTTTC
CDR3: CASSFRGAGADVLTF

D: TRBD1
size: -
V: TRBV6-1
J: TRBJ2-7
DNA: TGTGCCAGCACCAGGGGACAGAACTACGAGCAGTACTTC
CDR3: CASTRGQNYEQYF

D: -
size: -
V: TRBV9
J: TRBJ1-3
DNA: TGTGCCAGCAGCGTAGACTCTGGAAACACCATAAATTTT
CDR3: CASSVDSGNTINF

D: -
size: -
V: TRBV4-1
J: TRBJ1-3
DNA: TGCGCCAGCAGCCTCGGACAGAAAGACTCTGGAAACACCATATATTTT
CDR3: CASSLGQKDSGNTIYF

D: TRBD1
size: few
V: TRBV24-1
J: TRBJ1-1
DNA: TGTGCCACCAGTGATGCCGGGACAGGGGGCACTGAAGCTTTCTTT
CDR3: CATSDAGTGGTEAFF

D: -
size: -
V: TRBV30
J: TRBJ1-6
DNA: TGTGCCTGGAGTCTCCGACAGACACCCCTCCACTTT
CDR3: CAWSLRQTPLHF

D: TRBD1
size: -
V: TRBV28
J: TRBJ1-6
DNA: TGTGCCAGCAGCGATCAGACAGGGGGACTTTCACCCCTCCACTTT
CDR3: CASSDQTGGLSPLHF

D: -
size: -
V: TRBV4-3
J: TRBJ1-4
DNA: TGCGCCAGCAGCCCCCGCGTCGCTGGCCCAACTAATGAAAAACTGTTTTTT
CDR3: CASSPRVAGPTNEKLFF

D: -
size: many
V: TRBV28
J: TRBJ2-7
DNA: TGTGCCAGCAGTACCCTTTCCCGGGAGAGGTCCTACGAGCAGTACTTC
CDR3: CASSTLSRERSYEQYF

D: -
size: -
V: TRBV9
J: TRBJ2-3
DNA: TGTGCCAGCAGCGTACTGGGGGGCACAGATACGCAGTATTTT
CDR3: CASSVLGGTDTQYF

D: TRBD1
size: -
V: TRBV7-9
J: TRBJ1-2
DNA: TGTGCCAGCAGCTTAGGGACAGGGTTTTTGAACTATGGCTACACCTTC
CDR3: CASSLGTGFLNYGYTF

D: -
size: many
V: TRBV3-1
J: TRBJ2-5
DNA: TGTGCCAGCAAAAGAATAGAGACCCAGTACTTC
CDR3: CASKRIETQYF

D: -
size: few
V: TRBV20-1
J: TRBJ2-7
DNA: TGCAGTGACAGGGACACCACCTACGAGCAGTACTTC
CDR3: CSDRDTTYEQYF

D: -
size: few
V: TRBV20-1
J: TRBJ2-7
DNA: TGCAGTAAAACAGGCCCCCTACACTACGAGCAGTACTTC
CDR3: CSKTGPLHYEQYF

D: TRBD1
size: many
V: TRBV30
J: TRBJ1-2
DNA: TGTGCCTGGAGTAGACAGGGCGGCTATGGCTACACCTTC
CDR3: CAWSRQGGYGYTF

D: -
size: -
V: TRBV28
J: TRBJ1-6
DNA: TGTGCCAGCAGTCCCCCCCACTATAATTCACCCCTCCACTTT
CDR3: CASSPPHYNSPLHF

D: TRBD2
size: -
V: TRBV20-1
J: TRBJ2-7
DNA: TGCAGTGCTAGAGGGACTAGTGGCGAGCAGTACTTC
CDR3: CSARGTSGEQYF

D: -
size: -
V: TRBV27
J: TRBJ1-6
DNA: TGTGCCAGCAGTCGAGGTTCAAGAAATTCACCCCTCCACTTT
CDR3: CASSRGSRNSPLHF

D: -
size: -
V: TRBV6-2/TRBV6-3
J: TRBJ1-1
DNA: TGTGCCAGCGTTATCTGGGGTTGGAGCACTGAAGCTTTCTTT
CDR3: CASVIWGWSTEAFF

D: -
size: few
V: TRBV5-5
J: TRBJ2-6
DNA: TGTGCCAGCAGCTGGGGGGCAGGCTCCCTCTCTGGGGCCAACGTCCTGACTTTC
CDR3: CASSWGAGSLSGANVLTF

D: -
size: many
V: TRBV29-1
J: TRBJ1-5
DNA: TGCAGCGTAGAGGGGAGCAATCAGCCCCAGCATTTT
CDR3: CSVEGSNQPQHF

D: TRBD2
size: -
V: TRBV5-1
J: TRBJ2-1
DNA: TGCGCCAGCAAAACAAGCGGGAGGGGGGGGAGCTCCTACAATGAGCAGTTCTTC
CDR3: CASKTSGRGGSSYNEQFF

D: -
size: -
V: TRBV7-2
J: TRBJ2-3
DNA: TGTGCCAGCAGCTTAGAGGCCGCCACAGATACGCAGTATTTT
CDR3: CASSLEAATDTQYF

D: -
size: many
V: TRBV7-2
J: TRBJ2-3
DNA: TGTGCCAGCAGCCACAGTGATACGCAGTATTTT
CDR3: CASSHSDTQYF

D: -
size: -
V: TRBV2
J: TRBJ1-6
DNA: TGTGCCAGCAGTAGGGACGGTGATAATTCACCCCTCCACTTT
CDR3: CASSRDGDNSPLHF

D: TRBD2
size: -
V: TRBV10-3
J: TRBJ2-2
DNA: TGTGCCATCTCCTCAGACGGGAGGGCCACCGGGGAGCTGTTTTTT
CDR3: CAISSDGRATGELFF

D: -
size: -
V: TRBV29-1
J: TRBJ2-2
DNA: TGCAGCGTGCGGGACCCCGAGAAAGCCGGGGAGCTGTTTTTT
CDR3: CSVRDPEKAGELFF

D: -
size: many
V: TRBV11-1
J: TRBJ2-7
DNA: TGTGCCAGCGCCCGGGCAGACGAGCAGTACTTC
CDR3: CASARADEQYF

D: -
size: -
V: TRBV7-9
J: TRBJ1-2
DNA: TGTGCCAGCAGCTTAGTTCGGGACATGGAGGGCGGCTACACCTTC
CDR3: CASSLVRDMEGGYTF

D: -
size: few
V: TRBV6-1
J: TRBJ1-3
DNA: TGTGCCAGCAGTAATGGACACGGCTCTGGAAACACCATATATTTT
CDR3: CASSNGHGSGNTIYF

D: TRBD2
size: few
V: TRBV5-4
J: TRBJ2-7
DNA: TGTGCCAGCAGCTTACCGAGAGCGGGAGCTGGAGACGAGCAGTACTTC
CDR3: CASSLPRAGAGDEQYF

D: -
size: -
V: TRBV7-3
J: TRBJ2-1
DNA: TGTGCCAGCAGCTTCGGGCCCCTGAATGAGCAGTTCTTC
CDR3: CASSFGPLNEQFF

D: -
size: -
V: TRBV24-1
J: TRBJ1-1
DNA: TGTGCCACCAGTGAAACAGCTAACACTGAAGCTTTCTTT
CDR3: CATSETANTEAFF